These 21 T cell receptor beta chains originate from one sample sequenced in a study of T cell clonality in common variable immunodeficiency. Findings of the study overall: Common variable immunodeficiency TCR beta sequences reportedly had fewer deletions and N-nucleotide insertions.

TCRdb's table, derived via immunoSEQ multiplex PCR, lists solely in-frame clones and lacks some. The sample counts some 30,000 clones, none seen once; the ten largest own roughly 5.6%. Their cognate antigens are unknown. The sequenced sample was peripheral blood mononuclear cells. Every receptor here comes from a human donor with common variable immunodeficiency.

A word on this clone: The missing CDR3 end, 3 residues past where the read stops, is filled in from the germline J gene. The V call is TRBV30, the J call TRBJ2-2; TRBD1 matches 7 bases. The V gene end was trimmed by 4 bases and the J gene end by 6 bases; junction bases not matched to a gene: 11. The germline CDR1 and CDR2 sequences are GTSNPN and SVGIG (reference sequence). This CDR3 contains 15 residues. The CDR3 reads CAWTPYDRAPGELFF. Incomplete CDR3 DNA: TGTGCCTGGACACCCTATGACAGGGCCCCCGGGGAG.

A few counts support this clone. The CDR3 end falls 3 residues outside the read, so it is completed with the germline J gene. The chain links TRBV7-8 to TRBJ2-7, with TRBD1 matching over 9 bases. CDR1 is SGHVS and CDR2 is FQNEAQ in the germline V gene. This CDR3 region has 18 residues. Trimming removed 5 bases from V and 2 bases from J; junction bases left unmatched: 16. CDR3 DNA (partial): TGTGCCAGCAGCCCACGACGCCGGGACAGGGAAGAGGCCTACGAG. Encoded protein: CASSPRRRDREEAYE. The entire CDR3 is CASSPRRRDREEAYEQYF.

For this clone: The read stops 3 residues short of the end of the CDR3; the missing end is completed from the germline J gene. The genes are TRBV19 and TRBJ1-2; TRBD1 matches 7 bases. The CDR3 contains 14 residues. Germline loops: CDR1 LNHDA, CDR2 SQIVND (reference sequence). CDR3 amino acids: CASRAHGDSYGYTF. The covered CDR3 bases are TGTGCCAGTAGGGCCCACGGGGACAGCTACGGC.

Concerning this clone itself: The read terminates 3 residues ahead of where the CDR3 ends, so the germline J gene completes it. The V gene is TRBV7-7, the J gene TRBJ1-1; the D gene is possibly TRBD1 (6 bases). The CDR3 totals 13 residues. Trimming took 5 bases from V and 5 from J, leaving 12 bases between them. Looked up from germline, CDR1 is SSHAT and CDR2 is FNYEAQ (reference sequence). The chain's CDR3 is CASSPGVGTEAFF. CDR3 bases read: TGTGCCAGCAGCCCAGGGGTTGGGACTGAA. The variable domain in full, completed from reference TRBV7-7 and TRBJ1-1, reads GAGVSQSPRYKVTKRGQDVTLRCDPISSHATLYWYQQALGQGPEFLTYFNYEAQPDKSGLPSDRFSAERPEGSISTLTIQRTEQRDSAMYRCASSPGVGTEAFFGQGTRLTVV.

This clone was observed a few times. Read sequence stops 3 residues before the CDR3 end, and the germline J gene provides the missing end. This rearrangement joins TRBV6-2 or TRBV6-3 to TRBJ1-6; 7 nucleotides line up with TRBD1. The CDR3 contains 13 residues. The junction had 6 bases not matched to a gene; V was cut back by 7 bases and J by 9 bases. From germline, CDR1 is MNHEY and CDR2 SVGEGT. The sequenced CDR3 bases are TGTGCCAGCACATGGCAGGGGGTTTCACCC. Amino acids: CASTWQGVSP. The full CDR3 sequence reads CASTWQGVSPLHF.

Concerning this clone: The read terminates 3 residues ahead of where the CDR3 ends, so the germline J gene completes it. This chain links TRBV18 with TRBJ1-2; maybe TRBD1 (6 bases). This CDR3 is built from 13 residues. Deletions cut 3 bases from V and 2 bases from J, with 7 bases between. CDR1 KGHSH and CDR2 LQKENI come from the germline V gene. CDR3 sequence reads: CASSPGANYGYTF. The CDR3 DNA, read in part, is TGTGCCAGCTCACCGGGGGCCAACTATGGC.

This clone was observed many times. Sequencing ends 3 residues short of the CDR3 end; the germline J gene provides the rest. The V and J genes are TRBV30 and TRBJ2-7; D perhaps matches TRBD1 (6 bases). The CDR3 loop spans 13 amino acids. Per the germline V gene, CDR1 is GTSNPN and CDR2 is SVGIG (reference sequence). Trimming took 8 bases from V and 4 from J, leaving 18 bases between them. Here the CDR3 reads CASLTGLQYEQYF. CDR3 DNA (partial): TGTGCCAGCTTAACAGGGTTACAATACGAG.

The CDR3 protein is CASSLGTGTEAFF. The part of the CDR3 DNA that was read is TGTGCCAGCAGCTTAGGGACAGGTACTGAA. This chain joins TRBV7-9 and TRBJ1-1, with 7 bases lining up with TRBD1. The CDR3 is cut off 3 residues early in the read; its end comes from the germline J gene. Germline-derived CDR1 and CDR2 are SEHNR and FQNEAQ (reference sequence). Losses at the gene ends were 1 base for V and 5 bases for J; bases not matched to a gene: 1. This CDR3 spans 13 amino acids.

As regards this clone: Coverage ceases 3 residues before the CDR3 finishes, and the germline J gene fills in the end. The chain has TRBV19 and TRBJ2-5; TRBD1 matches at 12 bases. With 3 bases clipped from V and 5 bases from J, the junction kept 4 bases outside the gene matches. The CDR3 is 15 residues long. Germline V gene lookup returns CDR1 LNHDA and CDR2 SQIVND (reference sequence). This CDR3 is CASSIGTGGYETQYF. CDR3 DNA (partial): TGTGCCAGTAGTATCGGGACAGGGGGCTATGAGACC.

As regards this clone: Read coverage stops 3 residues before the CDR3 terminus; the germline J gene supplies the remainder. This chain connects TRBV19 to TRBJ1-2; no clear D gene. Germline V CDR1 and CDR2: LNHDA, SQIVND (reference sequence). Trimming pared 6 bases from V and 2 bases from J, leaving 7 bases between. The CDR3 sequence is 12 residues long. The CDR3: CASRTTNYGYTF. CDR3 DNA (partial): TGTGCCAGTAGAACCACAAACTATGGC.

With respect to this clone: The read gets to within 3 residues of the CDR3 end, and the germline J gene fills in the rest. The chain joins TRBV23-1 to TRBJ1-1; D not certain. TRBV23-1 has ORF status, its function being uncertain. CDR3 length: 13 residues. The germline V and J ends were trimmed by 2 bases and 1 base, with 5 bases remaining between them. Incomplete CDR3 DNA: TGCGCCAGCAGTCAACATCCGAACACTGAA. Protein product: CASSQHPNTE. The entire CDR3 reads CASSQHPNTEAFF.

To note about this clone: One junction end disagrees with the germline gene, perhaps due to a read error. The read finishes 3 residues shy of the CDR3 end, and the germline J gene is used to complete it. The chain links TRBV7-6 to TRBJ1-6; D not certain. The CDR3 runs 14 residues. The germline V gene has CDR1 SGHVS and CDR2 FNYEAQ. CDR3 sequence: CASSFRSFNSPLHF. CDR3 DNA, as far as it was read: TGTGCCAGCAGCTTCCGGTCCTTTAATTCACCC.

This clone has at least ten counts. Read sequence stops 3 residues before the CDR3 end, and the germline J gene provides the missing end. The chain couples TRBV6-1 to TRBJ1-1; a possible D gene is TRBD1 (5 bases). In germline, CDR1 is MNHNS, CDR2 SASEGT. Trimming stripped 4 bases from V and 2 bases from J, with 14 bases between. The CDR3 is 15 residues long. The CDR3 protein is CASSGGLGLNTEAFF. CDR3 bases read: TGTGCCAGCAGTGGAGGTTTGGGGCTCAACACTGAA.

Partial CDR3 DNA: TGTGCCAGCAGCTTGGGGGGTCTCCAAGATACG. Protein product: CASSLGGLQDT. The whole CDR3 protein is CASSLGGLQDTQYF. This sequence joins TRBV7-2 and TRBJ2-3; weak D call: TRBD2 (6 bases). The CDR3 is cut off 3 residues early in the read; its end comes from the germline J gene. Germline V lookup: CDR1 SGHTA, CDR2 FQGNSA. V lost 3 bases, J lost 5 bases, and 12 bases lay in between. This CDR3 is built from 14 residues.

To note about this clone: Coverage ceases 3 residues before the CDR3 finishes, and the germline J gene fills in the end. The rearrangement links TRBV18 to TRBJ1-2; 9 bases match TRBD1. V lost 6 bases to trimming and J lost 2 bases; unmatched junction nucleotides: 4. From germline, CDR1 is KGHSH and CDR2 LQKENI. CDR3 length equals 14 residues. The DNA read from the CDR3 is TGTGCCAGCTCCCTTGGGACAGGGAACTATGGC. Translation: CASSLGTGNYG. The whole CDR3 protein reads CASSLGTGNYGYTF. Looking up the rest from reference TRBV18 and TRBJ1-2 gives the full variable domain: NAGVMQNPRHLVRRRGQEARLRCSPMKGHSHVYWYRQLPEEGLKFMVYLQKENIIDESGMPKERFSAEFPKEGPSILRIQQVVRGDSAAYFCASSLGTGNYGYTFGSGTRLTVV.

This clone was seen a few times. The read falls 3 residues short of the CDR3 end, and the missing part is taken from the germline J gene. The chain carries TRBV6-1 and TRBJ1-2; a weak D match, TRBD1 (5 bases). V was trimmed by 3 bases and J by 2 bases, leaving 7 bases between them. CDR1 and CDR2 (germline): MNHNS, SASEGT. The CDR3 spans 13 residues. CDR3 residues: CASSEDTNYGYTF. The sequenced CDR3 bases are TGTGCCAGCAGTGAGGACACCAACTATGGC.

This clone was detected a few times. The read gets to within 3 residues of the CDR3 end, and the germline J gene fills in the rest. The chain is built from TRBV29-1 and TRBJ2-3; 8 positions match TRBD2. The junction had 5 bases not matched to a gene; V was cut back by 4 bases and J by 2 bases. Germline V CDR1 and CDR2: SQVTM, ANQGSEA. The CDR3 is 14 amino acids. The part of the CDR3 DNA that was read is TGCAGCGTTGTACCGCGGGGGGACACAGATACG. It is translated as CSVVPRGDTDT. The whole CDR3 region reads CSVVPRGDTDTQYF.

This clone was counted only a few times. The CDR3 loop reads CASNTHSNSNQPQHF. The part of the CDR3 DNA that was read is TGTGCCAGCAATACCCACAGCAATAGCAATCAGCCC. V is TRBV6-2 or TRBV6-3 and J is TRBJ1-5; D gene ambiguous. Sequencing ends 3 residues short of the CDR3 end; the germline J gene provides the rest. Germline V gene lookup returns CDR1 MNHEY and CDR2 SVGEGT. This CDR3 is built from 15 residues. V dropped 7 bases and J dropped 0 bases, with 13 bases sitting between them.

This clone was observed a handful of times. The read gets to within 3 residues of the CDR3 end, and the germline J gene fills in the rest. This chain connects TRBV5-4 to TRBJ2-7; 9 positions agree with TRBD1. Germline V lookup: CDR1 SGHNT, CDR2 YYREEE (reference sequence). V shed 6 bases, J shed 6 bases, and the junction held 10 bases outside the gene matches. This CDR3 comprises 14 residues. CDR3 DNA (partial): TGTGCCAGCAAATGGGACAGGGAGGGTCTCGAG. This sequence encodes CASKWDREGLE. The entire CDR3 protein is CASKWDREGLEQYF.

A remark on this clone: The CDR3 end lies 3 residues beyond the end of the read and is filled in from the germline J gene. The chain combines TRBV29-1 with TRBJ1-2; tentatively, D is TRBD1 (6 bases). Germline V lookup: CDR1 SQVTM, CDR2 ANQGSEA. Trimming cost V 7 bases and J 3 bases, with 27 bases left between them. CDR3 length: 17 amino acids. Partial CDR3 DNA: TGCAGCGCCGTAAGGGGCTTTGCGGGGGGCCGGGACTATGGC. It codes for CSAVRGFAGGRDYG. The CDR3 in its entirety is CSAVRGFAGGRDYGYTF. Complete variable domain (other parts from reference TRBV29-1 and TRBJ1-2): SAVISQKPSRDICQRGTSLTIQCQVDSQVTMMFWYRQQPGQSLTLIATANQGSEATYESGFVIDKFPISRPNLTFSTLTVSNMSPEDSSIYLCSAVRGFAGGRDYGYTFGSGTRLTVV.

With respect to this clone: The observed sequence ends 3 residues before the CDR3 terminus, with the missing tail filled in from the germline J gene. V is TRBV19 and J is TRBJ1-1; D unclear. The germline V and J ends were trimmed by 2 bases and 1 base, with 8 bases remaining between them. Germline CDR1 reads LNHDA; CDR2 reads SQIVND (reference sequence). CDR3 length: 14 residues. The CDR3 DNA, read in part, is TGTGCCAGTAGTATAACTACCCCGAACACTGAA. It specifies CASSITTPNTE. The entire CDR3 sequence reads CASSITTPNTEAFF.